This T cell receptor (beta chain) was identified in a study of OX40 agonist ivuxolimab in advanced cancers. Study as a whole: Partial responses were seen in three patients, one with hepatocellular carcinoma and two with cutaneous melanoma. Study results and caveats: Antigen specificity remained undetermined for the expanded peripheral T cells. With doses of 0.1-3.0 mg/kg, partial responders showed among the lowest clonal expansion. Low normalized T-cell clonal expansion also characterized some of the nonresponders.

With regard to this clone: Its antigen remains unknown.

TCRdb's table, derived via immunoSEQ multiplex PCR, lists solely in-frame clones and lacks some. Of approximately 66,000 clones in the sample, 75% to 90% are singletons; the top ten hold 6.5%. Trimming removed 5 bases from V and 0 bases from J, with 14 bases in between. The CDR3 consists of 16 residues. The germline CDR1 and CDR2 sequences are MDHEN and SYDVKM. Source: CD4+ or CD8+ T cells sorted from blood, taken in a trial of the OX40 agonist ivuxolimab. The TCR was taken from an adult with an advanced solid tumor such as melanoma, head and neck, liver or kidney cancer. The chain links TRBV28 to TRBJ1-3, with D unresolved. The CDR3 DNA reads TGTGCCAGCAGTGCGGAAACGGGGAGCTCTGGAAACACCATATATTTT. This translates into CASSAETGSSGNTIYF.